These T cell receptor beta chains were read from a single sample in a study of cytomegalovirus exposure and HLA in healthy donors. Measured with immunoSEQ multiplex PCR; TCRdb has only the in-frame clones, and not every one. The table has around 140,000 clones, approximately 84% seen once. The source material was PBMCs. These receptors originate from a woman between 18 and 29 years old in good health and CMV-seronegative. Both conserved end residues are part of each CDR3. The order of the fields is CDR3 protein, CDR3 DNA, V gene, D gene, J gene, clone size. The D gene is left open where the match is weak. Some rows mark clone size as missing; the rest say once, few, many or name a class of expanded clone.

CDR3aa: CASSLGTSIVEQFF; CDR3nt: TGCGCCAGCAGCTTAGGGACTAGTATAGTTGAGCAGTTCTTC; v_gene: TRBV5-1; d_gene: TRBD2; j_gene: TRBJ2-1; abundance: NA
CDR3aa: CASSQVNYGYTF; CDR3nt: TGTGCCAGCAGCCAGGTCAACTATGGCTACACCTTC; v_gene: TRBV7-2; d_gene: NA; j_gene: TRBJ1-2; abundance: few
CDR3aa: CASSYRDTMNTEAFF; CDR3nt: TGTGCCAGCAGTTACCGCGATACTATGAACACTGAAGCTTTCTTT; v_gene: TRBV6-5; d_gene: NA; j_gene: TRBJ1-1; abundance: NA
CDR3aa: CASSLSLANTGELFF; CDR3nt: TGTGCCAGCAGCTTAAGCTTAGCGAACACCGGGGAGCTGTTTTTT; v_gene: TRBV7-6; d_gene: NA; j_gene: TRBJ2-2; abundance: NA
CDR3aa: CASSGGQVGNTIYF; CDR3nt: TGTGCCAGCAGCGGGGGACAGGTCGGAAACACCATATATTTT; v_gene: TRBV5-4; d_gene: TRBD1; j_gene: TRBJ1-3; abundance: NA
CDR3aa: CASRGTSKDTQYF; CDR3nt: TGTGCCAGCAGGGGGACTAGTAAGGATACGCAGTATTTT; v_gene: TRBV6-5; d_gene: TRBD2; j_gene: TRBJ2-3; abundance: NA
CDR3aa: CASSPGQNTEAFF; CDR3nt: TGCGCCAGCAGCCCGGGACAGAACACTGAAGCTTTCTTT; v_gene: TRBV5-1; d_gene: NA; j_gene: TRBJ1-1; abundance: NA
CDR3aa: CASTRQGSGGYTF; CDR3nt: TGTGCCAGCACAAGACAGGGTTCTGGTGGCTACACCTTC; v_gene: TRBV27; d_gene: TRBD1; j_gene: TRBJ1-2; abundance: NA
CDR3aa: CASSGTSGTQETQYF; CDR3nt: TGTGCCAGCAGTGGGACTAGCGGCACCCAAGAGACCCAGTACTTC; v_gene: TRBV6-1; d_gene: TRBD2; j_gene: TRBJ2-5; abundance: NA
CDR3aa: CASSQEGTSVYEQYF; CDR3nt: TGCGCCAGCAGCCAAGAAGGGACTAGTGTCTACGAGCAGTACTTC; v_gene: TRBV4-1; d_gene: TRBD2; j_gene: TRBJ2-7; abundance: NA
CDR3aa: CATQDTRYGYTF; CDR3nt: TGTGCCACTCAGGACACTCGCTATGGCTACACCTTC; v_gene: TRBV19; d_gene: NA; j_gene: TRBJ1-2; abundance: NA
CDR3aa: CASSPLGLGYTF; CDR3nt: TGTGCCAGCAGCCCCTTGGGACTGGGCTACACCTTC; v_gene: TRBV5-4; d_gene: NA; j_gene: TRBJ1-2; abundance: NA
CDR3aa: CASLRTGGEGEKLFF; CDR3nt: TGTGCCAGCCTTCGGACAGGGGGAGAAGGGGAGAAACTGTTTTTT; v_gene: TRBV5-5; d_gene: TRBD1; j_gene: TRBJ1-4; abundance: once
CDR3aa: CASSNLGRYNEQFF; CDR3nt: TGTGCCAGCAGCAACTTGGGGCGCTACAATGAGCAGTTCTTC; v_gene: TRBV7-2; d_gene: NA; j_gene: TRBJ2-1; abundance: NA
CDR3aa: CASSLRQGGEKLFF; CDR3nt: TGTGCCAGCAGCTTAAGACAGGGGGGTGAAAAACTGTTTTTT; v_gene: TRBV9; d_gene: TRBD1; j_gene: TRBJ1-4; abundance: few
CDR3aa: CSARDFVAGGQEQFF; CDR3nt: TGCAGCGCCCGTGATTTTGTAGCGGGAGGGCAAGAGCAGTTCTTC; v_gene: TRBV29-1; d_gene: TRBD2; j_gene: TRBJ2-1; abundance: NA
CDR3aa: CASSVSGTGGYTF; CDR3nt: TGTGCCAGCAGCGTATCGGGCACGGGAGGCTACACCTTC; v_gene: TRBV5-8; d_gene: NA; j_gene: TRBJ1-2; abundance: NA
CDR3aa: CAWRVLNRGDTEAFF; CDR3nt: TGTGCCTGGAGAGTACTAAACAGGGGGGACACTGAAGCTTTCTTT; v_gene: TRBV30; d_gene: TRBD1; j_gene: TRBJ1-1; abundance: NA
CDR3aa: CASSEWQGYGYTF; CDR3nt: TGTGCCAGCAGTGAATGGCAGGGCTATGGCTACACCTTC; v_gene: TRBV25-1; d_gene: NA; j_gene: TRBJ1-2; abundance: NA
CDR3aa: CASSHRDREGEAFF; CDR3nt: TGTGCCAGCAGTCACAGGGACCGGGAAGGTGAAGCTTTCTTT; v_gene: TRBV2; d_gene: NA; j_gene: TRBJ1-1; abundance: few
CDR3aa: CSATGGHGGTQYF; CDR3nt: TGCAGCGCCACAGGGGGCCACGGAGGGACCCAGTACTTC; v_gene: TRBV29-1; d_gene: TRBD1; j_gene: TRBJ2-5; abundance: few
CDR3aa: CASSLGGYYEQYF; CDR3nt: TGTGCCAGCAGCTTGGGCGGGTACTACGAGCAGTACTTC; v_gene: TRBV5-4; d_gene: NA; j_gene: TRBJ2-7; abundance: NA
CDR3aa: CAWSVRVDQPQHF; CDR3nt: TGTGCCTGGAGTGTACGGGTAGATCAGCCCCAGCATTTT; v_gene: TRBV30; d_gene: NA; j_gene: TRBJ1-5; abundance: NA
CDR3aa: CASSLDAGGTETQYF; CDR3nt: TGTGCCAGCAGCTTAGACGCGGGAGGGACAGAGACCCAGTACTTC; v_gene: TRBV7-2; d_gene: TRBD2; j_gene: TRBJ2-5; abundance: NA
CDR3aa: CASSESGRVRQPQHF; CDR3nt: TGCGCCAGCAGTGAGTCGGGCAGGGTTCGCCAGCCCCAGCATTTT; v_gene: TRBV10-2; d_gene: NA; j_gene: TRBJ1-5; abundance: NA
CDR3aa: CASSIDGTAGNTIYF; CDR3nt: TGTGCCAGCAGTATTGACGGGACAGCTGGAAACACCATATATTTT; v_gene: TRBV6-1; d_gene: TRBD1; j_gene: TRBJ1-3; abundance: NA
CDR3aa: CASSQTTDHTYEQYF; CDR3nt: TGCGCCAGCAGCCAGACGACAGACCATACCTACGAGCAGTACTTC; v_gene: TRBV4-1; d_gene: NA; j_gene: TRBJ2-7; abundance: NA
CDR3aa: CATWGGSTDTQYF; CDR3nt: TGTGCCACCTGGGGAGGTAGCACAGATACGCAGTATTTT; v_gene: TRBV10-3; d_gene: NA; j_gene: TRBJ2-3; abundance: NA
CDR3aa: CASRGLAGVGTQYF; CDR3nt: TGTGCCAGTAGGGGACTAGCGGGAGTGGGTACGCAGTATTTT; v_gene: TRBV19; d_gene: TRBD2; j_gene: TRBJ2-3; abundance: NA
CDR3aa: CASSRYGLVPGELFF; CDR3nt: TGTGCCAGCAGTCGGTATGGACTAGTCCCCGGGGAGCTGTTTTTT; v_gene: TRBV6-5; d_gene: TRBD2; j_gene: TRBJ2-2; abundance: NA
CDR3aa: CASSPLTGTGNTIYF; CDR3nt: TGTGCCAGCTCACCTCTGACAGGGACTGGAAACACCATATATTTT; v_gene: TRBV18; d_gene: TRBD1; j_gene: TRBJ1-3; abundance: NA
CDR3aa: CASSQELPPGEQFF; CDR3nt: TGTGCCAGCAGCCAAGAGCTTCCTCCGGGGGAGCAGTTCTTC; v_gene: TRBV4-2; d_gene: NA; j_gene: TRBJ2-1; abundance: few
CDR3aa: CASSKIDRGQRAFF; CDR3nt: TGTGCCAGCAGTAAAATTGACAGGGGGCAAAGAGCTTTCTTT; v_gene: TRBV6-5; d_gene: TRBD1; j_gene: TRBJ1-1; abundance: few
CDR3aa: CASSYVEGSFTGELFF; CDR3nt: TGTGCCAGCAGTTACGTGGAGGGGTCGTTCACCGGGGAGCTGTTTTTT; v_gene: TRBV6-5; d_gene: NA; j_gene: TRBJ2-2; abundance: NA
CDR3aa: CASSSQGSGANVLTF; CDR3nt: TGTGCCAGCTCATCGCAGGGCTCTGGGGCCAACGTCCTGACTTTC; v_gene: TRBV18; d_gene: NA; j_gene: TRBJ2-6; abundance: once
CDR3aa: CASSVVPGRGAEQYF; CDR3nt: TGTGCCAGCAGCGTAGTTCCCGGGAGAGGTGCCGAGCAGTACTTC; v_gene: TRBV9; d_gene: NA; j_gene: TRBJ2-7; abundance: NA
CDR3aa: CSAGTANTEAFF; CDR3nt: TGCAGCGCCGGGACAGCGAACACTGAAGCTTTCTTT; v_gene: TRBV29-1; d_gene: TRBD1; j_gene: TRBJ1-1; abundance: NA
CDR3aa: CASSLRGGTGPQHF; CDR3nt: TGTGCCAGCAGTCTCCGTGGAGGCACGGGGCCCCAGCATTTT; v_gene: TRBV6-6; d_gene: NA; j_gene: TRBJ1-5; abundance: NA
CDR3aa: CASKMGGRSFYEQYF; CDR3nt: TGCGCCAGCAAAATGGGCGGGAGGTCATTCTACGAGCAGTACTTC; v_gene: TRBV10-2; d_gene: TRBD2; j_gene: TRBJ2-7; abundance: NA
CDR3aa: CASSPREAYYGYTF; CDR3nt: TGTGCCAGCTCACCACGAGAGGCTTACTATGGCTACACCTTC; v_gene: TRBV18; d_gene: NA; j_gene: TRBJ1-2; abundance: once
CDR3aa: CASSLQQENTGELFF; CDR3nt: TGCGCCAGCAGCCTTCAACAGGAGAACACCGGGGAGCTGTTTTTT; v_gene: TRBV4-1; d_gene: NA; j_gene: TRBJ2-2; abundance: NA
CDR3aa: CASSRDRTYEQYF; CDR3nt: TGTGCCAGCAGCCGGGACAGGACCTACGAGCAGTACTTC; v_gene: TRBV6-5; d_gene: TRBD1; j_gene: TRBJ2-7; abundance: few
CDR3aa: CASGGRLSYGYTF; CDR3nt: TGTGCCAGCGGAGGACGGTTGTCCTATGGCTACACCTTC; v_gene: TRBV2; d_gene: NA; j_gene: TRBJ1-2; abundance: NA
CDR3aa: CASSSTVEAKNIQYF; CDR3nt: TGTGCCAGCAGCTCGACCGTGGAGGCCAAAAACATTCAGTACTTC; v_gene: TRBV7-9; d_gene: NA; j_gene: TRBJ2-4; abundance: NA
CDR3aa: CASSQGSLGGDEQYF; CDR3nt: TGCGCCAGCAGCCAAGGATCTTTAGGCGGAGACGAGCAGTACTTC; v_gene: TRBV4-1; d_gene: NA; j_gene: TRBJ2-7; abundance: NA
CDR3aa: CSVSRQNTEAFF; CDR3nt: TGCAGCGTTAGTCGACAGAACACTGAAGCTTTCTTT; v_gene: TRBV29-1; d_gene: NA; j_gene: TRBJ1-1; abundance: few
CDR3aa: CAWSVGAGVWEQYF; CDR3nt: TGTGCCTGGAGTGTGGGAGCGGGAGTGTGGGAGCAGTACTTC; v_gene: TRBV30; d_gene: TRBD2; j_gene: TRBJ2-7; abundance: NA
CDR3aa: CASSITATSSGNTIYF; CDR3nt: TGTGCCAGTAGTATTACAGCCACCTCCTCTGGAAACACCATATATTTT; v_gene: TRBV19; d_gene: NA; j_gene: TRBJ1-3; abundance: NA
CDR3aa: CATTGGSYNEQFF; CDR3nt: TGCGCCACTACAGGGGGCTCGTACAATGAGCAGTTCTTC; v_gene: TRBV5-1; d_gene: TRBD1; j_gene: TRBJ2-1; abundance: NA
CDR3aa: CASSYSGGKLFF; CDR3nt: TGTGCCAGCAGTTACTCGGGGGGAAAACTGTTTTTT; v_gene: TRBV6-5; d_gene: NA; j_gene: TRBJ1-4; abundance: few
CDR3aa: CASSPTQGSGELFF; CDR3nt: TGTGCCAGCTCACCAACCCAGGGTTCCGGGGAGCTGTTTTTT; v_gene: TRBV18; d_gene: NA; j_gene: TRBJ2-2; abundance: NA
CDR3aa: CASSEGQGQGGELFF; CDR3nt: TGTGCCAGCAGTGAAGGACAGGGTCAAGGCGGGGAGCTGTTTTTT; v_gene: TRBV6-4; d_gene: TRBD1; j_gene: TRBJ2-2; abundance: NA
CDR3aa: CASRPGLPSYNEQFF; CDR3nt: TGTGCCAGCCGTCCGGGACTCCCTTCCTACAATGAGCAGTTCTTC; v_gene: TRBV5-4; d_gene: NA; j_gene: TRBJ2-1; abundance: NA
CDR3aa: CASSPGLSVYNEQFF; CDR3nt: TGTGCCAGCTCACCAGGACTTTCGGTATACAATGAGCAGTTCTTC; v_gene: TRBV18; d_gene: NA; j_gene: TRBJ2-1; abundance: NA
CDR3aa: CASSLDAGWQETQYF; CDR3nt: TGTGCCAGCAGCTTAGATGCCGGGTGGCAAGAGACCCAGTACTTC; v_gene: TRBV11-2; d_gene: NA; j_gene: TRBJ2-5; abundance: NA
CDR3aa: CAWSVTSYTGENSPLHF; CDR3nt: TGTGCCTGGAGTGTAACGAGCTATACAGGGGAGAATTCACCCCTCCACTTT; v_gene: TRBV30; d_gene: TRBD1; j_gene: TRBJ1-6; abundance: NA
CDR3aa: CASRQQGLRIVPEAFF; CDR3nt: TGTGCCAGCAGGCAACAGGGGCTGCGAATCGTCCCTGAAGCTTTCTTT; v_gene: TRBV27; d_gene: TRBD1; j_gene: TRBJ1-1; abundance: NA
CDR3aa: CASSYRAGTNTGELFF; CDR3nt: TGTGCCAGCAGTTACCGGGCGGGGACGAACACCGGGGAGCTGTTTTTT; v_gene: TRBV6-6; d_gene: NA; j_gene: TRBJ2-2; abundance: NA
CDR3aa: CASSWGDTEAFF; CDR3nt: TGTGCCAGCAGCTGGGGGGACACTGAAGCTTTCTTT; v_gene: TRBV5-5; d_gene: NA; j_gene: TRBJ1-1; abundance: NA
CDR3aa: CASSVEEGIETQYF; CDR3nt: TGTGCCAGCAGCGTAGAGGAGGGGATAGAGACCCAGTACTTC; v_gene: TRBV9; d_gene: NA; j_gene: TRBJ2-5; abundance: NA